The next 32 T cell receptor beta chains were all read from a single sample in a study of metastatic and nonmetastatic thyroid tumors. TCRdb recomputed clones from the PCR reads via MiXCR. This sample yields 35,000 to 50,000 clones, of which over 25% are seen a single time; around 9.6% belongs to the top ten. Prior to thyroid surgery, none of the patients had received any treatment. The sample comprised blood. The receptor source for this set is a male donor with papillary thyroid cancer or a benign thyroid nodule (not recorded which). Some clones in this sample may be carry-over from other donors' samples.

In its sample, this clone was seen a few times. The DNA of the CDR3 is TGTGCCAGCAGCTTAGCGCTAACCCGCGGACTGTTTTTT. Its translation: CASSLALTRGLFF. The chain recombines TRBV6-8 with TRBJ1-4, with no clear D. Per germline, CDR1 MNHGY and CDR2 SAAAGT. V gave up 6 bases and J gave up 13 bases, with 18 bases separating them. This CDR3 spans 13 amino acids.

This clone was recorded at least ten times. The chain uses TRBV2 and TRBJ1-1, with D possibly TRBD1 on 5 matching bases. The CDR3 consists of 13 residues. V was clipped by 8 bases and J by 1 base, with 11 bases between them. Germline V gives CDR1 SNHLY, CDR2 FYNNEI. CDR3 bases: TGTGCCAGCGGATGGGGGAGGAACACTGAAGCTTTCTTT. It encodes CASGWGRNTEAFF.

The sample holds many counts of this clone. This chain joins TRBV5-1 and TRBJ1-6, with TRBD1 as a possible D gene (6 bases). V was clipped by 5 bases and J by 8 bases, with 17 bases between them. This CDR3 is 15 amino acids long. The germline gives CDR1 SGHRS, CDR2 YFSETQ. The CDR3 loop is CASRSGTFPDSPLHF. The CDR3 DNA reads TGCGCCAGCAGGTCGGGGACATTTCCCGATTCACCCCTCCACTTT. The full variable domain, completed using reference TRBV5-1 and TRBJ1-6, is KAGVTQTPRYLIKTRGQQVTLSCSPISGHRSVSWYQQTPGQGLQFLFEYFSETQRNKGNFPGRFSGRQFSNSRSEMNVSTLELGDSALYLCASRSGTFPDSPLHFGNGTRLTVT.

This clone was counted at least ten times. The chain is built from TRBV20-1 and TRBJ2-3, with no clear D. With 3 bases removed from V and 0 bases from J, the gap between germline ends came to 19 bases. CDR3 length: 17 amino acids. Germline CDR1 and CDR2: DFQATT and SNEGSKA (reference sequence). CDR3 DNA sequence: TGCAGTGCTAGGGTGCTAACCAGGCGACAAAGCACAGATACGCAGTATTTT. It codes for CSARVLTRRQSTDTQYF.

There are many counts of this clone. This rearrangement joins TRBV6-1 to TRBJ1-4, with D unresolved. CDR1 is MNHNS, CDR2 SASEGT, per germline. The V and J ends lost 6 bases and 4 bases respectively, with 9 bases between them. The CDR3 contains 13 residues. The CDR3 nucleotides are TGTGCCAGCAGCCCGGGGAGTAATGAAAAACTGTTTTTT. Protein product: CASSPGSNEKLFF.

The V and J genes are TRBV7-9 and TRBJ2-7; D may be TRBD2 (6 bases). V lost 8 bases to trimming and J lost 8 bases, with 19 bases between them. CDR3 length equals 13 residues. Per the germline V gene, CDR1 is SEHNR and CDR2 is FQNEAQ (reference sequence). The CDR3 protein is CASGATGREKQYF. CDR3 coding DNA: TGTGCCAGCGGGGCGACCGGTCGGGAGAAGCAGTACTTC.

J is TRBJ2-1 and V is TRBV28, with TRBD2 matching over 7 bases. CDR3 length: 18 amino acids. V lost 3 bases, J lost 0 bases, and 11 bases stayed unmatched. Germline V gives CDR1 MDHEN, CDR2 SYDVKM. CDR3: CASSFFDPAGYSYNEQFF. The CDR3 nucleotides read TGTGCCAGCAGTTTTTTCGATCCAGCGGGATACTCCTACAATGAGCAGTTCTTC.

Ten or more counts support this clone. Different DNA sequences within this sample yield the same CDR3. The chain is built from TRBV28 and TRBJ1-5; D is possibly TRBD1 (5 bases). Germline assignment: CDR1 MDHEN and CDR2 SYDVKM. Trimming removed 7 bases at V and 0 bases at J, with 19 bases between. The CDR3 loop spans 17 amino acids. CDR3: CASMPGPGRYSNQPQHF. For the CDR3, the DNA is TGTGCCAGCATGCCGGGGCCAGGGAGATATAGCAATCAGCCCCAGCATTTT.

By frequency in the sample, this clone is medium-sized. The CDR3 coding sequence is TGTGCCAGCAGTGACTCAGCGGGAGCCTACAATGAGCAGTTCTTC. Encoded protein: CASSDSAGAYNEQFF. The chain has TRBV6-4 and TRBJ2-1; 8 bases align to TRBD2. The V gene end was trimmed by 0 bases and the J gene end by 2 bases; junction bases not matched to a gene: 0. CDR1 and CDR2 from the germline V gene are MRHNA and SNTAGT. The CDR3 extends over 15 amino acids.

The chain uses TRBV7-9 and TRBJ2-3; D unclear. The CDR3 has 13 amino acids. Trimming left V 5 bases short and J 4 bases short, with 10 bases between. Germline V gene lookup returns CDR1 SEHNR and CDR2 FQNEAQ (reference sequence). CDR3 protein: CASSPRGPDTQYF. The CDR3 coding sequence is TGTGCCAGCAGCCCCCGAGGTCCAGATACGCAGTATTTT. Looking up the rest from reference TRBV7-9 and TRBJ2-3 gives the full variable domain: DTGVSQNPRHKITKRGQNVTFRCDPISEHNRLYWYRQTLGQGPEFLTYFQNEAQLEKSRLLSDRFSAERPKGSFSTLEIQRTEQGDSAMYLCASSPRGPDTQYFGPGTRLTVL.

This clone was picked up many times. The gene calls are TRBV9 and TRBJ2-5; 9 positions match TRBD2. Trimming cost V 0 bases and J 9 bases; bases outside gene matches: 9. This CDR3 is 15 amino acids long. Per germline, CDR1 SGDLS and CDR2 YYNGEE. The DNA of the CDR3 is TGTGCCAGCAGCGTAGAAGGCAGCGGGGGGCTGGCCCAGTACTTC. Its protein is CASSVEGSGGLAQYF.

The chain recombines TRBV4-1 with TRBJ2-1; 7 bases fit TRBD2. Per the germline V gene, CDR1 is MGHRA and CDR2 is YSYEKL. This CDR3 has 14 amino acids. V dropped 7 bases and J dropped 6; count of bases not matched to a gene: 9. CDR3 nucleotides: TGCGCCAGCAACCCGAGACTAGCTGTCAATGAGCAGTTCTTC. Translated: CASNPRLAVNEQFF.

The chain's CDR3 is CASSPLRWLNTEAFF. DNA for the CDR3: TGTGCCAGCAGTCCCCTTAGGTGGTTGAACACTGAAGCTTTCTTT. The chain has TRBV12-3 or TRBV12-4 and TRBJ1-1; D is undetermined. The V gene lost 5 bases and the J gene lost 0 bases, with 13 bases spanning the gap. The CDR3 sequence is 15 residues long.

This chain links TRBV20-1 with TRBJ2-5, with 13 bases lining up with TRBD2. The CDR3 extends over 14 amino acids. Losses at the gene ends were 6 bases for V and 5 bases for J; bases not matched to a gene: 6. Germline V CDR1 and CDR2: DFQATT, SNEGSKA (reference sequence). DNA for the CDR3: TGCAGTGCGAGGACTAGCGGGAGACAGGAGACCCAGTACTTC. This sequence encodes CSARTSGRQETQYF.

The gene calls are TRBV11-1 and TRBJ1-1, with 7 nucleotides matching TRBD1. J was trimmed by 2 bases and V by 3 bases; bases with no gene match: 9. This CDR3 comprises 16 residues. Germline CDR1 SGHAT, CDR2 FQDESV (reference sequence). The CDR3 region is CASSFPAGGFNTEAFF. In DNA, the CDR3 is TGTGCCAGCAGCTTCCCGGCAGGGGGTTTTAACACTGAAGCTTTCTTT.

This clone has only a few counts. The chain recombines TRBV28 with TRBJ1-2; D call uncertain. In germline, CDR1 is MDHEN, CDR2 SYDVKM. V lost 4 bases, J lost 4 bases, and 19 bases lay in between. This CDR3 contains 16 residues. CDR3 in amino acids: CASSSRLDIGSYGYTF. In DNA form, the CDR3 reads TGTGCCAGCAGTTCCAGGCTAGATATCGGAAGCTATGGCTACACCTTC.

By share of the sample, this clone is medium-sized. CDR3: CASSYRDYNEQFF. As DNA, the CDR3 is TGTGCCAGCAGTTACCGGGACTACAATGAGCAGTTCTTC. The gene calls are TRBV6-2 or TRBV6-3 and TRBJ2-1; D is possibly TRBD2 (5 bases). CDR1 and CDR2 from the germline V gene are MNHEY and SVGEGT. This CDR3 region has 13 residues. The V gene lost 2 bases and the J gene lost 3 bases, with 5 bases spanning the gap.

V and J are TRBV20-1 and TRBJ2-7; 7 nucleotides match TRBD2. V was pared by 6 bases and J by 1 base, with 6 bases of the junction left unmatched. Per the germline V gene, CDR1 is DFQATT and CDR2 is SNEGSKA (reference sequence). CDR3 length: 13 amino acids. Written as DNA, the CDR3 is TGCAGTGCAGCGGGACGGACGTCCTACGAGCAGTACGTC. Translation gives CSAAGRTSYEQYV.

Note on this clone: In this CDR3 the conserved last residue, phenylalanine or tryptophan, is missing, so a read error is likely. Because the CDR3's place on the DNA is in doubt, the DNA is left out and the CDR3 is given as listed by TCRdb. The chain combines TRBV6-2 or TRBV6-3 with TRBJ2-2; TRBD1, the table's D call, was not compared with the DNA. The CDR3 totals 16 residues, both ends included. Germline V gene lookup returns CDR1 MNHEY and CDR2 SVGEGT. The CDR3 spells CASSLGTGDPTGELYV.

The table lists this clone with many counts. The chain joins TRBV5-4 to TRBJ2-7; 9 positions match TRBD1. Germline CDR1 is SGHNT and CDR2 is YYREEE (reference sequence). Trimming at V came to 2 bases and at J to 4 bases, leaving 19 bases not matched to a gene. There are 19 residues in the CDR3. CDR3 residues: CASSFGQGILAIETYEQYF. CDR3 nucleotides: TGTGCCAGCAGCTTCGGACAGGGGATCCTAGCGATAGAGACATACGAGCAGTACTTC.

At least ten counts were recorded for this clone. V usage is TRBV30 and J usage is TRBJ1-6; maybe TRBD1 (5 bases). CDR3 length: 12 residues. Germline V gene lookup returns CDR1 GTSNPN and CDR2 SVGIG (reference sequence). The V and J ends lost 0 bases and 13 bases respectively, with 10 bases between them. CDR3 nucleotide sequence: TGTGCCTGGAGTGTACTCAGGGTCCCCCTCCACTTT. This codes for CAWSVLRVPLHF.

This clone was recorded at least ten times. The chain employs TRBV30 and TRBJ2-1, with 7 nucleotides matching TRBD1. This CDR3 region has 13 residues. The V gene's germline CDR1 is GTSNPN and CDR2 SVGIG (reference sequence). Trimming removed 2 bases from V and 8 bases from J; junction bases left unmatched: 6. CDR3 nucleotides: TGTGCCTGGAGTATGACAGGGCTCCATGAGCAGTTCTTC. Translation gives CAWSMTGLHEQFF.

This clone was seen repeatedly, ten times or more. The chain is built from TRBV2 and TRBJ2-7; D may be TRBD1 (6 bases). Per germline, CDR1 SNHLY and CDR2 FYNNEI. Trimming pared 5 bases from V and 2 bases from J, leaving 13 bases between. The CDR3 covers 14 residues. CDR3 DNA sequence: TGTGCCAGCAGTTCAGGACAGTTGACCTACGAGCAGTACTTC. It codes for CASSSGQLTYEQYF.

This chain joins TRBV18 and TRBJ2-2; 7 bases line up with TRBD1. Germline CDR1 KGHSH, CDR2 LQKENI. The CDR3 runs 12 residues. Trimming at V came to 6 bases and at J to 8 bases, leaving 3 bases not matched to a gene. The CDR3 sequence: CASSRQGGELFF. The DNA for the CDR3 is TGTGCCAGCTCGCGACAGGGAGGGGAGCTGTTTTTT.

This clone has only one observation. The chain combines TRBV5-1 with TRBJ2-2; 7 nucleotides align to TRBD1. Unmatched junction bases numbered 8, after V lost 4 bases and J lost 8 bases. CDR1 and CDR2 from the germline V gene are SGHRS and YFSETQ. CDR3 length equals 14 residues. The CDR3 is CASSARQGPGELFF. DNA for the CDR3: TGCGCCAGCAGCGCCCGACAGGGCCCTGGGGAGCTGTTTTTT.

Sample share makes this clone medium-sized. The chain is built from TRBV6-1 and TRBJ2-1; the D gene is possibly TRBD2 (5 bases). Looked up from germline, CDR1 is MNHNS and CDR2 is SASEGT. The CDR3 totals 15 residues. V dropped 2 bases and J dropped 6 bases, with 14 bases sitting between them. CDR3 in amino acids: CASSESEEGFNEQFF. The DNA for the CDR3 is TGTGCCAGCAGTGAATCGGAGGAAGGGTTCAATGAGCAGTTCTTC.

Concerning this clone itself: Germline is not matched at one junction end, which may reflect a read error. This sequence joins TRBV11-2 and TRBJ2-7, with D possibly called TRBD1 or TRBD2 (5 bases each). The CDR3 contains 13 residues. Germline CDR1 and CDR2: SGHAT and FQNNGV. In DNA, the CDR3 is TGTGCCAGCAGCCCGGGGCATACCGGGGAGCTGTACTTC. Amino acid sequence: CASSPGHTGELYF.

This clone was observed a single time. This CDR3 is CSAAGTGTYEQYF. The CDR3 nucleotides are TGCAGTGCCGCCGGGACAGGAACCTACGAGCAGTACTTC. This sequence joins TRBV20-1 and TRBJ2-7; the match to TRBD1 covers 8 bases. This CDR3 region has 13 residues. Germline assignment: CDR1 DFQATT and CDR2 SNEGSKA (reference sequence). J lost 2 bases, V lost 6 bases, and 6 bases had no gene match.

The chain joins TRBV19 to TRBJ1-2; TRBD1 matches 8 bases. CDR1 LNHDA and CDR2 SQIVND come from the germline V gene (reference sequence). V gave up 3 bases and J gave up 6 bases; unmatched junction bases: 3. The CDR3 sequence is 13 residues long. In DNA, the CDR3 is TGTGCCAGTAGTATGGCAGGGGGCGATGGCTACACCTTC. As protein: CASSMAGGDGYTF.

The V call is TRBV27, the J call TRBJ2-7, with 8 bases fitting TRBD1. Germline V gene sequence: CDR1 MNHEY, CDR2 SMNVEV (reference sequence). The V and J ends lost 7 bases and 3 bases, in that order; junction bases with no gene match: 11. This CDR3 contains 15 residues. The CDR3 DNA is TGTGCCAGCATGCCTTCCGGGACAGGTATCTACGAGCAGTACTTC. Protein sequence: CASMPSGTGIYEQYF.

This clone was seen many times. This rearrangement joins TRBV12-3 or TRBV12-4 to TRBJ2-3, with D tentatively TRBD1 or TRBD2 (5 bases each). The CDR3 runs 13 residues. The V gene lost 6 bases and the J gene lost 3 bases, with 10 bases spanning the gap. Here the CDR3 reads CASRGDVTDTQYF. In nucleotides, the CDR3 is TGTGCCAGCAGGGGGGATGTAACAGATACGCAGTATTTT.

The chain links TRBV5-8 to TRBJ1-2; no reliable D call. The V gene lost 7 bases and the J gene lost 7 bases, with 11 bases spanning the gap. Germline values: CDR1 SGHTS, CDR2 YDEGEE. The CDR3 contains 11 residues. CDR3 bases: TGTGCCAGCTGCTGGGGTGGTGGCTACACCTTC. The encoded protein is CASCWGGGYTF.